This is a list of T cell receptor beta chains from one sample in a study of T cell changes during pregnancy in multiple sclerosis. Assay used: immunoSEQ multiplex PCR; TCRdb lists only in-frame clones, some missing. The sample records around 110,000 clones, 91% being singletons. This specimen consisted of peripheral blood, obtained before pregnancy. These receptors were taken from a female donor with multiple sclerosis, enrolled in a pregnancy study. CDR3s include the opening cysteine and the closing phenylalanine or tryptophan. The order of the fields is V gene, clone size, J gene, D gene, CDR3 DNA, CDR3 protein. D genes are given only for firm matches. Rows give clone size only sometimes, using once, few, many, or a class for an expanded clone.

TRBV7-3	.	TRBJ2-1	.	TGTGCCAGCAGCGGCCAGCTAGGGGATGAGCAGTTCTTC	CASSGQLGDEQFF
TRBV19	.	TRBJ2-1	TRBD2	TGTGCCAGTAGTTTGTCGGGGGGTGGTAACAATGAGCAGTTCTTC	CASSLSGGGNNEQFF
TRBV5-5	.	TRBJ1-4	.	TGTGCCAGCAGCTACCATGAAGCACTGTTTTTT	CASSYHEALFF
TRBV6-5	.	TRBJ2-7	TRBD1	TGTGCCAGCAGTAGACAGGGGCGAGGATACGAGCAGTACTTC	CASSRQGRGYEQYF
TRBV7-2	.	TRBJ2-5	TRBD2	TGTGCCAGCAGCTTAGGGCTAGCGGGGGGGCTGACCCAGTACTTC	CASSLGLAGGLTQYF
TRBV5-5	.	TRBJ2-6	.	TGTGCCAGCAACTCATGGTTCTCTGGGGCCAACGTCCTGACTTTC	CASNSWFSGANVLTF
TRBV6-1	.	TRBJ2-7	TRBD1	TGTGCCAGCAGGGGACAGGGGACCTACGAGCAGTACTTC	CASRGQGTYEQYF
TRBV5-1	.	TRBJ1-1	.	TGCGCCAGCAGCACCAAGACAGTGAACACTGAAGCTTTCTTT	CASSTKTVNTEAFF
TRBV7-3	.	TRBJ2-7	TRBD1	TGTGCCAGCAGCTTAGGGGGACAGGGTCTCGAGCAGTACTTC	CASSLGGQGLEQYF
TRBV18	.	TRBJ1-1	.	TGTGCCAGCTCAACGCAGGGTAACATGAACACTGAAGCTTTCTTT	CASSTQGNMNTEAFF
TRBV5-6	.	TRBJ2-5	TRBD1	TGTGCCAGCAGCCAGGACAGGGAAGAGACCCAGTACTTC	CASSQDREETQYF
TRBV6-5	.	TRBJ1-2	.	TGTGCCAGCAGTGAGCTCTATGGCTACACCTTC	CASSELYGYTF
TRBV11-2	.	TRBJ2-7	TRBD1	TGTGCCAGCAGCTGGGACAGGGGAGGCTTCTACGAGCAGTACTTC	CASSWDRGGFYEQYF
TRBV6-1	.	TRBJ2-7	TRBD2	TGTGCCAGCAGTGGACTACATAGCGGGTGGTACGAGCAGTACTTC	CASSGLHSGWYEQYF
TRBV11-3	.	TRBJ2-4	TRBD2	TGTGCCAGCAGCCCTACACGGGGGGTTCTAGCCAAAAACATTCAGTACTTC	CASSPTRGVLAKNIQYF
TRBV2	.	TRBJ2-1	TRBD1	TGTGCCAGCAGGGGGGGAGGACAGGGACCCTACAATGAGCAGTTCTTC	CASRGGGQGPYNEQFF
TRBV11-3	.	TRBJ1-6	TRBD1	TGTGCCAGCAGCGACAGGGGTAGAAATAATTCACCCCTCCACTTT	CASSDRGRNNSPLHF
TRBV25-1	.	TRBJ2-3	.	TGTGCCAGCAGTGAATTTACGGGGGCAGATACGCAGTATTTT	CASSEFTGADTQYF
TRBV28	.	TRBJ1-5	TRBD1	TGTGCCAGCAGTTCCCAGGGGGCTGGTAATCAGCCCCAGCATTTT	CASSSQGAGNQPQHF
TRBV28	once	TRBJ1-5	.	TGTGCCAGCAGTTTAGGTGACAGGCTCAATCAGCCCCAGCATTTT	CASSLGDRLNQPQHF